A single sample is the source of the 9 T cell receptor beta chains below, sequenced in a study of blood T cell repertoires in COVID-19. Profiled with immunoSEQ multiplex PCR; TCRdb holds only in-frame clones, not every one. Of more than 300,000 clones listed, around nine tenths are singletons. Sequencing was performed on peripheral blood. All receptors come from a woman aged 30 to 39 with COVID-19, enrolled during active disease.

This clone was seen a few times. The chain is built from TRBV24-1 and TRBJ2-3, with D possibly TRBD2 on 5 matching bases. The CDR3 totals 16 residues. Per the germline V gene, CDR1 is KGHDR and CDR2 is SFDVKD. V was shortened by 3 bases and J by 1 base, with 13 bases between the two germline ends. The CDR3 sequence is CATSDLMFGGTDTQYF. The CDR3 region has the DNA TGTGCCACCAGTGATCTAATGTTCGGGGGCACAGATACGCAGTATTTT.

A word on this clone: The sample contains more than one DNA sequence encoding this CDR3. V is TRBV24-1 and J is TRBJ2-5; TRBD1 agrees at 7 bases. There are 15 residues in the CDR3. V lost 4 bases to trimming and J lost 1 base; unmatched junction nucleotides: 5. The germline CDR1 and CDR2 sequences are KGHDR and SFDVKD. The CDR3 region has the DNA TGTGCCACCAGTGACCCCGGACAGGCCCAAGAGACCCAGTACTTC. It translates to CATSDPGQAQETQYF.

The gene calls are TRBV2 and TRBJ1-1; the match to TRBD1 covers 8 bases. The CDR3 is 15 residues long. The V gene end was trimmed by 6 bases and the J gene end by 4 bases; junction bases not matched to a gene: 10. Germline-derived CDR1 and CDR2 are SNHLY and FYNNEI. The CDR3 DNA follows: TGTGCCAGCAGGCGCCAGGGGGCCCGGGGCACTGAAGCTTTCTTT. Amino acids: CASRRQGARGTEAFF.

The chain carries TRBV6-6 and TRBJ2-5, with 13 bases identical to TRBD2. Per the germline V gene, CDR1 is MNHNY and CDR2 is SVGAGI (reference sequence). The V and J ends lost 8 bases and 5 bases, in that order; junction bases with no gene match: 5. The CDR3 spans 14 residues. CDR3 residues: CASHWTSGGETQYF. The CDR3, as DNA: TGTGCCAGCCACTGGACTAGCGGGGGTGAGACCCAGTACTTC.

This chain links TRBV28 with TRBJ2-7, with a tentative D call TRBD1 (5 bases). V was trimmed by 4 bases and J by 7 bases, leaving 17 bases between them. Per germline, CDR1 MDHEN and CDR2 SYDVKM. This CDR3 comprises 14 residues. The CDR3 DNA reads as TGTGCCAGCAGTTCCGGCGCAACGTCAGGGGAGCAGTACGTC. It codes for CASSSGATSGEQYV.

This chain joins TRBV6-5 and TRBJ1-6; D might be TRBD1 (5 bases). The germline gives CDR1 MNHEY, CDR2 SVGAGI. The CDR3 spans 15 residues. V was clipped by 1 base and J by 9 bases, with 13 bases between them. CDR3 in DNA: TGTGCCAGCAGTTACTACACAGGTTTAAGTTCACCCCTCCACTTT. Its translation is CASSYYTGLSSPLHF.

This chain uses TRBV5-6 with TRBJ2-5, with TRBD1 matching 7 bases. This CDR3 is 17 amino acids long. J gave up 5 bases and V 4 bases, and 17 bases lay outside the gene matches. Germline V CDR1 and CDR2: SGHDT, YYEEEE. The CDR3 DNA follows: TGTGCCAGCAGCGGGACAGTCAGGGCCCGGGGATGGGAGACCCAGTACTTC. Its protein product is CASSGTVRARGWETQYF.

This chain links TRBV12-3 or TRBV12-4 with TRBJ2-1; D may be TRBD1 (6 bases). V was trimmed by 7 bases and J by 11 bases, leaving 12 bases between them. The CDR3 contains 11 residues. CDR3 sequence reads: CASTLGGKQFF. The CDR3 nucleotides read TGTGCCAGCACCTTAGGGGGAAAGCAGTTCTTC.

The genes are TRBV5-1 and TRBJ2-3; possible D gene TRBD2, 5 bases. Germline V gene lookup returns CDR1 SGHRS and CDR2 YFSETQ. CDR3 length: 14 amino acids. V gave up 4 bases and J gave up 9 bases, with 18 bases separating them. The CDR3 bases are TGCGCCAGCAGCACCGGGATCGCTTTGGGGACGCAGTATTTT. Amino acid sequence: CASSTGIALGTQYF.